One and the same sample provided the 26 T cell receptor beta chains below, sequenced in a study of blood T cells in healthy people across ages. A second PCR of roughly 7 to 11 cycles used a sample-barcoded 5' primer and a J-beta primer mix. TCRdb independently ran MiXCR on the 5' RACE reads; one entry per CDR3 protein. The table lists over 1,200,000 distinct CDR3 sequences, approximately 59% of them singletons. The sequenced sample was blood. Source of these receptors: a young man in good health.

This clonotype has at least ten counts. The chain employs TRBV21-1 and TRBJ1-1. TRBV21-1 has pseudogene status. The CDR3 extends over 15 amino acids. DNA of the CDR3: TGTGCCAGCAGGCTACTAAGGGCAGGGAGCACTGAAGCTTTCTTT. Residues: CASRLLRAGSTEAFF.

This clonotype showed up just a few times. The chain recombines TRBV28 with TRBJ2-5; 8 nucleotides align to TRBD1. Near its end, the DNA agrees better with TRBJ2-7, so the J call may be wrong. This CDR3 has 14 residues. CDR1 MDHEN and CDR2 SYDVKM come from the germline V gene. As DNA, the CDR3 is TGTGCCAGCACGTTGGACAGGGTTCCATACGAGCAGTACTTC. As protein: CASTLDRVPYEQYF.

The genes are TRBV3-1 and TRBJ2-7, with D perhaps assigned TRBD1 or TRBD2 (5 bases each). Trimming took off 2 bases at V and 2 bases at J, with 16 bases between the two ends. Germline values: CDR1 LGHDT, CDR2 YNNKEL (reference sequence). There are 16 residues in the CDR3. The CDR3 here is CASSQLFRDGPYEQYF. For the CDR3, the DNA is TGTGCCAGCAGCCAACTTTTCCGGGACGGGCCCTACGAGCAGTACTTC.

This clonotype appeared many times. This sequence joins TRBV3-1 and TRBJ2-7, with TRBD1 identical over 9 bases. The ends lost 3 bases at V and 9 bases at J; junction bases unmatched: 9. Germline V CDR1 and CDR2: LGHDT, YNNKEL (reference sequence). This CDR3 has 14 residues. Here the CDR3 DNA reads TGTGCCAGCAGCCACGGGACAGGGCTGTCAGGGCAGTACTTC. Encoded protein: CASSHGTGLSGQYF.

Worth noting for this clonotype: Germline and junction disagree at one end, which may indicate a read error. V usage is TRBV28 and J usage is TRBJ2-2; 8 nucleotides line up with TRBD1. This CDR3 is built from 15 residues. From germline, CDR1 is MDHEN and CDR2 SYDVKM. CDR3 DNA: TGTGCCAGCAGTTTGTCCGAGACAGGGGCCGGGGGGCTGTTTTTT. Protein sequence: CASSLSETGAGGLFF. The full variable domain, with the rest looked up from reference TRBV28 and TRBJ2-2, is DVKVTQSSRYLVKRTGEKVFLECVQDMDHENMFWYRQDPGLGLRLIYFSYDVKMKEKGDIPEGYSVSREKKERFSLILESASTNQTSMYLCASSLSETGAGGLFFGEGSRLTVL.

Only a few counts were recorded for this clonotype. This chain uses TRBV5-1 with TRBJ2-7; TRBD1 or TRBD2 may be the D gene (6 bases each). Germline values: CDR1 SGHRS, CDR2 YFSETQ. The CDR3 is 12 residues long. The V end lost 5 bases, the J end lost 2 bases, and 8 bases lay between the germline ends. CDR3 coding DNA: TGCGCCAGCAGGGAGGGGGCCTACGAGCAGTACTTC. Translated: CASREGAYEQYF. Based on the CDR3 plus reference TRBV5-1 and TRBJ2-7, the full variable domain is KAGVTQTPRYLIKTRGQQVTLSCSPISGHRSVSWYQQTPGQGLQFLFEYFSETQRNKGNFPGRFSGRQFSNSRSEMNVSTLELGDSALYLCASREGAYEQYFGPGTRLTVT.

This clonotype appeared once. The V gene is TRBV20-1, the J gene TRBJ2-7; 9 bases line up with TRBD1. Per germline, CDR1 DFQATT and CDR2 SNEGSKA (reference sequence). The CDR3 is 14 amino acids. V lost 6 bases to trimming and J lost 0 bases; unmatched junction nucleotides: 6. The CDR3 is CSAKDRGLSYEQYF. The CDR3 region has the DNA TGCAGTGCCAAGGACAGGGGACTCTCCTACGAGCAGTACTTC.

V gene TRBV5-1 combines with J gene TRBJ2-6; D not resolved. The CDR3 is made up of 14 amino acids. CDR1 and CDR2 (germline): SGHRS, YFSETQ. The V and J ends lost 3 bases and 3 bases respectively, with 7 bases between them. For the CDR3, the DNA is TGCGCCAGCAGCTCCACCCTTGGGGCCAACGTCCTGACTTTC. Translation: CASSSTLGANVLTF.

The chain uses TRBV7-2 and TRBJ2-3, with D possibly being TRBD2 (5 bases). The CDR3 spans 17 residues. V lost 0 bases, J lost 6 bases, and 19 bases lay in between. From germline, CDR1 is SGHTA and CDR2 FQGNSA. The CDR3 loop is CASSLAYEYRGDDTQYF. CDR3 DNA sequence: TGTGCCAGCAGCTTAGCTTATGAATATCGGGGTGATGATACGCAGTATTTT.

The sample holds a few counts of this clonotype. This chain uses TRBV29-1 with TRBJ2-1; TRBD2 might be the D (6 bases). The CDR3 has 14 amino acids. Germline-derived CDR1 and CDR2 are SQVTM and ANQGSEA. V was clipped by 3 bases and J by 8 bases, with 17 bases between them. This CDR3 is CSVDRRLGGYEQFF. CDR3 DNA: TGCAGCGTTGACCGTCGACTAGGCGGTTATGAGCAGTTCTTC.

The chain employs TRBV14 and TRBJ1-5; TRBD1 might be the D (6 bases). The CDR3 length is 15 residues. Trimming left V 2 bases short and J 3 bases short, with 11 bases between. Germline V gene sequence: CDR1 SGHDN, CDR2 FVKESK. Here the CDR3 reads CASSQPGGPNQPQHF. Here the CDR3 DNA reads TGTGCCAGCAGCCAACCCGGGGGGCCCAATCAGCCCCAGCATTTT.

This clonotype is a singleton in its sample. The chain carries TRBV7-6 and TRBJ2-1; 7 bases align to TRBD2. Germline CDR1 and CDR2: SGHVS and FNYEAQ. The ends lost 6 bases at V and 6 bases at J; junction bases unmatched: 17. The CDR3 is 17 amino acids. CDR3 protein: CASSVQPRTSFFNEQFF. The CDR3 nucleotides are TGTGCCAGCAGTGTACAACCCCGGACTAGTTTTTTCAATGAGCAGTTCTTC.

The J gene is TRBJ2-1, the V gene TRBV7-9, with 11 bases identical to TRBD2. V gave up 5 bases and J gave up 8 bases; unmatched junction bases: 8. The CDR3 length is 15 residues. Germline assignment: CDR1 SEHNR and CDR2 FQNEAQ (reference sequence). CDR3 in amino acids: CASSHPSGGMDEQFF. CDR3 nucleotide sequence: TGTGCCAGCAGCCACCCTAGCGGGGGGATGGATGAGCAGTTCTTC.

This chain connects TRBV20-1 to TRBJ1-2, with unresolved D. The CDR3 length is 12 residues. Germline-derived CDR1 and CDR2 are DFQATT and SNEGSKA (reference sequence). Deletions cut 7 bases from V and 4 bases from J, with 13 bases between. CDR3 sequence: CSGGRRPYGYTF. CDR3 bases: TGCAGTGGGGGTAGGAGACCCTATGGCTACACCTTC.

The gene calls are TRBV4-3 and TRBJ2-7, with TRBD1 identical over 8 bases. V shed 0 bases and J 2 bases; nucleotides not matched to a gene: 15. Germline loops: CDR1 LGHNA, CDR2 YSLEER. CDR3 size: 19 residues. The CDR3 sequence is CASSQDVLLTGAHPYEQYF. In DNA, the CDR3 is TGCGCCAGCAGCCAAGACGTTTTACTGACAGGGGCGCACCCCTACGAGCAGTACTTC.

The J gene is TRBJ2-2, the V gene TRBV7-9; D is unclear. The CDR3 is 12 residues long. Trimming cost V 8 bases and J 5 bases, with 9 bases left between them. CDR1 and CDR2 (germline): SEHNR, FQNEAQ (reference sequence). The CDR3 loop is CASGYYTGELFF. The CDR3 region has the DNA TGTGCCAGCGGCTATTATACCGGGGAGCTGTTTTTT.

This chain joins TRBV9 and TRBJ2-1; 10 positions match TRBD2. V was clipped by 0 bases and J by 7 bases; unmatched bases: 7. This CDR3 spans 16 amino acids. Looked up from germline, CDR1 is SGDLS and CDR2 is YYNGEE. As DNA, the CDR3 is TGTGCCAGCAGCGTAGCTGCCCTAGCGGGAGAAAATGAGCAGTTCTTC. The encoded protein is CASSVAALAGENEQFF. Full variable domain (remainder filled in from reference TRBV9 and TRBJ2-1): DSGVTQTPKHLITATGQRVTLRCSPRSGDLSVYWYQQSLDQGLQFLIQYYNGEERAKGNILERFSAQQFPDLHSELNLSSLELGDSALYFCASSVAALAGENEQFFGPGTRLTVL.

J is TRBJ1-2 and V is TRBV7-8, with TRBD1 matching over 9 bases. Germline trimming cut 0 bases from V and 3 bases from J; bases unmatched to any gene: 8. This CDR3 has 17 amino acids. Germline V CDR1 and CDR2: SGHVS, FQNEAQ. CDR3 sequence (DNA): TGTGCCAGCAGCTTAGCTGCCTGGGACAGGGTGTACTATGGCTACACCTTC. It specifies CASSLAAWDRVYYGYTF.

The genes are TRBV15 and TRBJ1-4; D possibly corresponds to TRBD1 (6 bases). Trimming pared 0 bases from V and 2 bases from J, leaving 10 bases between. In germline, CDR1 is LNHNV, CDR2 YYDKDF (reference sequence). This CDR3 is 16 amino acids long. The CDR3 DNA sequence: TGTGCCACCAGCAGAGAGGGGGCCCAGACTAATGAAAAACTGTTTTTT. Translating gives CATSREGAQTNEKLFF.

The chain has TRBV6-1 and TRBJ2-7; D may match TRBD1 or TRBD2 (6 bases each). Trimming removed 7 bases at V and 6 bases at J, with 25 bases between. This CDR3 is built from 16 residues. Germline V gene data show CDR1 as MNHNS and CDR2 as SASEGT. In DNA, the CDR3 is TGTGCCAGCATTCTCACGGCACAGGGAGGATCGGGCGAGCAGTACTTC. It yields the protein CASILTAQGGSGEQYF.

A word on this clonotype: The junction and the germline gene differ at one end; a read error may be behind it. The chain combines TRBV11-2 with TRBJ2-3, with 7 positions matching TRBD1. CDR3 length equals 15 residues. Germline CDR1 SGHAT, CDR2 FQNNGV. CDR3 DNA sequence: TGTGCCAGCAGCTTTCAGGACAGGTCCCCAGATACACAGTATTTT. It is translated as CASSFQDRSPDTQYF. Full variable domain (rest looked up from reference TRBV11-2 and TRBJ2-3): EAGVAQSPRYKIIEKRQSVAFWCNPISGHATLYWYQQILGQGPKLLIQFQNNGVVDDSQLPKDRFSAERLKGVDSTLKIQPAKLEDSAVYLCASSFQDRSPDTQYFGPGTRLTVL.

The V call is TRBV5-6, the J call TRBJ1-2, with a tentative D call TRBD1 (6 bases). This CDR3 is built from 15 residues. Germline CDR1 is SGHDT and CDR2 is YYEEEE. Deletions cut 2 bases from V and 4 bases from J, with 15 bases between. The CDR3 nucleotides read TGTGCCAGCAGCTTCGGTGGGGGCGCCTCCTATGGCTACACCTTC. Translating it yields CASSFGGGASYGYTF.

This sequence joins TRBV20-1 and TRBJ2-5; 9 nucleotides line up with TRBD2. Per the germline V gene, CDR1 is DFQATT and CDR2 is SNEGSKA (reference sequence). The CDR3 runs to 14 residues. V shed 6 bases, J shed 5 bases, and the junction held 10 bases outside the gene matches. CDR3 coding DNA: TGCAGTGCCAAATATAGCGGGAGCGGGGAGACCCAGTACTTC. Encoded protein: CSAKYSGSGETQYF.

CDR3 sequence: CASSTPLSSGGFYEQYF. The CDR3 nucleotides are TGTGCCAGCAGCACTCCCCTCTCTAGCGGGGGATTCTACGAGCAGTACTTC. The gene calls are TRBV7-2 and TRBJ2-5; 10 nucleotides line up with TRBD2. The J call may be wrong; the DNA end is better matched by TRBJ2-7. This CDR3 is 17 amino acids long. Germline V CDR1 and CDR2: SGHTA, FQGNSA.

This clonotype has more than one count but fewer than ten. This chain joins TRBV6-5 and TRBJ2-3; 8 nucleotides agree with TRBD1. The germline V gene encodes CDR1 MNHEY and CDR2 SVGAGI. The V segment lost 0 bases and the J segment 9 bases; nucleotides outside the gene matches: 8. This CDR3 contains 15 residues. The CDR3 sequence is CASSYSGDRQGTQYF. DNA of the CDR3: TGTGCCAGCAGTTACTCCGGGGACAGGCAAGGCACGCAGTATTTT.

This sequence joins TRBV11-2 and TRBJ2-4; D could derive from TRBD1 or TRBD2 (5 bases each). Germline lookup yields CDR1 SGHAT and CDR2 FQNNGV. V lost 5 bases, J lost 0 bases, and 14 bases lay in between. The CDR3 has 16 amino acids. CDR3 nucleotide sequence: TGTGCCAGCAGCCCAGGGAGAAATGAAGCCAAAAACATTCAGTACTTC. Its protein product is CASSPGRNEAKNIQYF.